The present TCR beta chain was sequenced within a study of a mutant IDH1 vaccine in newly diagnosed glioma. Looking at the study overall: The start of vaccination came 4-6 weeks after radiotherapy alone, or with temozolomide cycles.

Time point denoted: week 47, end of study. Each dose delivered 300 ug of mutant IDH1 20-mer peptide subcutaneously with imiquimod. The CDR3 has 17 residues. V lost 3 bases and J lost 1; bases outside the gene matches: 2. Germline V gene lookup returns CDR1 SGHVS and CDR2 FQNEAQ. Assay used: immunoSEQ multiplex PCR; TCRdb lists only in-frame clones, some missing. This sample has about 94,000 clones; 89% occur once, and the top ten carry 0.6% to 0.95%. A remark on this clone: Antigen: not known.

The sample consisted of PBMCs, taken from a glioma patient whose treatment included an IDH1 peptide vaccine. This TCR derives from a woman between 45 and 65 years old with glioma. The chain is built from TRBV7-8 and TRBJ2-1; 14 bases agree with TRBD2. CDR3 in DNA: TGTGCCAGCAGCTTCGGACTAGCGGGAGGATCCTACAATGAGCAGTTCTTC. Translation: CASSFGLAGGSYNEQFF.